These T cell receptor beta chains were read from a single sample in a study of blood T cell repertoires in COVID-19. TCRdb's copy holds only in-frame clones and misses some; the assay was immunoSEQ multiplex PCR. The table includes 350,000 or so clones, 80% to 90% detected once. Sequencing input: PBMCs or T cells enriched from blood (not recorded which). These receptors were taken from a middle-aged woman with acute COVID-19. The CDR3 runs from the conserved cysteine through the conserved F or W. Each record gives: clone size, D gene, J gene, V gene, CDR3 protein, CDR3 DNA. D genes are given only for firm matches. The size field is filled for only some rows; it gives once, few, many or a size class.

size: -
D: TRBD1
J: TRBJ2-7
V: TRBV25-1
CDR3: CASSEALGGQGGYEQYF
DNA: TGTGCCAGCAGTGAAGCCTTGGGGGGACAGGGAGGCTACGAGCAGTACTTC

size: few
D: TRBD1
J: TRBJ1-6
V: TRBV7-9
CDR3: CASSKGDRLGSPLHF
DNA: TGTGCCAGCAGCAAGGGGGACAGGTTAGGATCACCCCTCCACTTT

size: -
D: TRBD1
J: TRBJ1-5
V: TRBV6-2/TRBV6-3
CDR3: CASSRTGGRGNQPQHF
DNA: TGTGCCAGCAGCCGGACAGGGGGTAGAGGCAATCAGCCCCAGCATTTT

size: -
D: -
J: TRBJ1-1
V: TRBV25-1
CDR3: CASSEFGQGPKAEAFF
DNA: TGTGCCAGCAGTGAATTTGGTCAGGGGCCGAAGGCTGAAGCTTTCTTT

size: -
D: TRBD2
J: TRBJ2-3
V: TRBV5-5
CDR3: CASSLRLAGKDTQYF
DNA: TGTGCCAGCAGCTTGCGACTAGCGGGGAAAGATACGCAGTATTTT

size: -
D: TRBD1
J: TRBJ1-3
V: TRBV7-9
CDR3: CASSLDRGGDTIYF
DNA: TGTGCCAGCAGCTTAGACAGGGGAGGAGACACCATATATTTT

size: -
D: -
J: TRBJ2-7
V: TRBV7-7
CDR3: CASSRGLATFYEQYF
DNA: TGTGCCAGCAGCCGGGGACTCGCGACGTTCTACGAGCAGTACTTC

size: -
D: TRBD2
J: TRBJ2-1
V: TRBV5-4
CDR3: CASMGLADNEQFF
DNA: TGTGCCAGCATGGGACTAGCGGACAATGAGCAGTTCTTC

size: -
D: -
J: TRBJ1-2
V: TRBV7-2
CDR3: CASTSREGRGGSYGYTF
DNA: TGTGCCAGCACCTCCCGCGAGGGTCGGGGGGGCAGCTATGGCTACACCTTC

size: -
D: TRBD1
J: TRBJ1-2
V: TRBV10-2
CDR3: CASAGTAGGGNYGYTF
DNA: TGCGCCAGCGCCGGAACCGCAGGGGGCGGTAACTATGGCTACACCTTC

size: few
D: -
J: TRBJ1-1
V: TRBV18
CDR3: CASSPRPEDTEAFF
DNA: TGTGCCAGCTCACCAAGGCCCGAGGACACTGAAGCTTTCTTT

size: -
D: TRBD1
J: TRBJ2-7
V: TRBV5-4
CDR3: CASSLSGTASYEQYF
DNA: TGTGCCAGCAGCTTGTCCGGGACAGCCTCCTACGAGCAGTACTTC

size: few
D: -
J: TRBJ1-5
V: TRBV15
CDR3: CATSRDPGGNQPQHF
DNA: TGTGCCACCAGCAGAGATCCAGGGGGCAATCAGCCCCAGCATTTT

size: -
D: -
J: TRBJ2-5
V: TRBV28
CDR3: CASSLIGGRQTQYF
DNA: TGTGCCAGCAGTTTGATCGGGGGGCGGCAGACCCAGTACTTC

size: -
D: TRBD1
J: TRBJ2-1
V: TRBV27
CDR3: CASSLGRGTGADEQFF
DNA: TGTGCCAGCAGTTTAGGGCGGGGGACAGGGGCGGATGAGCAGTTCTTC

size: -
D: TRBD1
J: TRBJ1-2
V: TRBV27
CDR3: CASSYRDRVGGYTF
DNA: TGTGCCAGCAGTTACCGGGACAGGGTCGGTGGCTACACCTTC

size: many
D: TRBD2
J: TRBJ2-1
V: TRBV6-5
CDR3: CASSGTSGRNNEQFF
DNA: TGTGCCAGCAGCGGGACTAGCGGGAGGAACAATGAGCAGTTCTTC

size: -
D: -
J: TRBJ2-5
V: TRBV6-5
CDR3: CASSYSIGETQYF
DNA: TGTGCCAGCAGTTACTCAATCGGGGAGACCCAGTACTTC

size: -
D: TRBD1
J: TRBJ1-2
V: TRBV28
CDR3: CASTGQGDGYTF
DNA: TGTGCCAGCACCGGACAGGGAGATGGCTACACCTTC

size: -
D: TRBD2
J: TRBJ2-1
V: TRBV28
CDR3: CASSSASGSSYNEQFF
DNA: TGTGCCAGCAGTTCCGCTAGCGGGAGCTCCTACAATGAGCAGTTCTTC

size: once
D: -
J: TRBJ1-6
V: TRBV7-2
CDR3: CASSLEHQGNNSPLHF
DNA: TGTGCCAGCAGCTTAGAACACCAGGGGAATAATTCACCCCTCCACTTT

size: -
D: -
J: TRBJ2-2
V: TRBV27
CDR3: CASSTGLTNTGELFF
DNA: TGTGCCAGCAGTACAGGGCTTACGAACACCGGGGAGCTGTTTTTT

size: -
D: TRBD1
J: TRBJ1-2
V: TRBV18
CDR3: CASSPPGTGNLPPGYTF
DNA: TGTGCCAGCTCACCACCTGGGACAGGGAACCTTCCTCCCGGCTACACCTTC

size: -
D: TRBD1
J: TRBJ2-1
V: TRBV7-8
CDR3: CASSFGGTGSGEQFF
DNA: TGTGCCAGCAGCTTCGGAGGGACAGGGTCGGGGGAGCAGTTCTTC

size: few
D: -
J: TRBJ1-2
V: TRBV28
CDR3: CASSLTETGYTF
DNA: TGTGCCAGCAGTTTAACAGAGACGGGCTACACCTTC

size: -
D: -
J: TRBJ2-2
V: TRBV21-1
CDR3: CASSKEAAGDMTSGSWSGELFF
DNA: TGTGCCAGCAGCAAAGAGGCCGCCGGGGACATGACTAGCGGGAGCTGGTCCGGGGAGCTGTTTTTT

size: once
D: -
J: TRBJ2-5
V: TRBV7-2
CDR3: CASSLGPPSGPQETQYF
DNA: TGTGCCAGCAGCTTAGGGCCTCCAAGCGGACCCCAAGAGACCCAGTACTTC

size: -
D: TRBD1
J: TRBJ1-1
V: TRBV6-2/TRBV6-3
CDR3: CASSYRWDRGTEAFF
DNA: TGTGCCAGCAGTTACCGGTGGGACAGGGGAACTGAAGCTTTCTTT

size: -
D: TRBD2
J: TRBJ2-2
V: TRBV18
CDR3: CASSPYPGLAANTGELFF
DNA: TGTGCCAGCTCACCTTATCCGGGACTAGCGGCGAACACCGGGGAGCTGTTTTTT

size: once
D: -
J: TRBJ1-1
V: TRBV6-5
CDR3: CATLGGWYNTEAFF
DNA: TGTGCCACCTTGGGGGGTTGGTACAACACTGAAGCTTTCTTT

size: -
D: TRBD1
J: TRBJ2-7
V: TRBV3-1/TRBV3-2
CDR3: CASSLGTGGAYF
DNA: TGTGCCAGCAGCCTCGGGACAGGGGGAGCGTACTTC

size: -
D: -
J: TRBJ2-5
V: TRBV3-1/TRBV3-2
CDR3: CASSQDGKTQYF
DNA: TGTGCCAGCAGCCAAGACGGGAAGACCCAGTACTTC

size: -
D: -
J: TRBJ2-2
V: TRBV4-3
CDR3: CASSQDVRAPGELFF
DNA: TGCGCCAGCAGCCAAGATGTCAGGGCACCCGGGGAGCTGTTTTTT

size: once
D: -
J: TRBJ2-3
V: TRBV4-1
CDR3: CASSQTSHTQYF
DNA: TGCGCCAGCAGCCAAACATCCCACACGCAGTATTTT

size: -
D: -
J: TRBJ2-1
V: TRBV7-3
CDR3: CASSHAGNEQFF
DNA: TGTGCCAGCAGCCACGCGGGAAATGAGCAGTTCTTC

size: -
D: TRBD1
J: TRBJ1-4
V: TRBV7-2
CDR3: CASSLVGTGRGEKLFF
DNA: TGTGCCAGCAGCTTAGTAGGGACAGGTAGAGGTGAAAAACTGTTTTTT

size: once
D: -
J: TRBJ2-5
V: TRBV7-6
CDR3: CASSQDSQLLETQYF
DNA: TGTGCCAGCAGCCAGGACAGCCAATTGTTGGAGACCCAGTACTTC

size: -
D: -
J: TRBJ2-6
V: TRBV28
CDR3: CASSSPAGPPSGANVLTF
DNA: TGTGCCAGCAGTTCTCCGGCGGGCCCCCCCTCTGGGGCCAACGTCCTGACTTTC

size: once
D: TRBD2
J: TRBJ2-7
V: TRBV6-5
CDR3: CASSRTSGATYEQYF
DNA: TGTGCCAGCAGTAGGACTAGCGGGGCGACCTACGAGCAGTACTTC

size: -
D: -
J: TRBJ1-4
V: TRBV9
CDR3: CASSPGSDGWEKLFF
DNA: TGTGCCAGCAGCCCCGGGTCGGATGGTTGGGAAAAACTGTTTTTT

size: -
D: -
J: TRBJ1-2
V: TRBV18
CDR3: CASSLTDSSFRIYGYTF
DNA: TGTGCCAGCTCGCTGACGGACAGTTCCTTTAGGATCTATGGCTACACCTTC

size: -
D: -
J: TRBJ1-2
V: TRBV27
CDR3: CASSLSGTPHKIRYGYTF
DNA: TGTGCCAGCAGTTTATCCGGGACTCCTCACAAGATAAGATATGGCTACACCTTC